One and the same sample provided the 7 T cell receptor beta chains below, sequenced in a study of cytomegalovirus exposure and HLA in healthy donors. Researchers ran the PCR with 60 Vbeta and 13 Jbeta primers. Assay used: immunoSEQ multiplex PCR; TCRdb lists only in-frame clones, some missing. The sample shows around 170,000 clones, around 80% of them seen only once. The sequencing input was PBMCs. The receptor source for this set is a girl aged 10 to 17 in good health and CMV-seropositive.

This clone was seen just once. The J gene is TRBJ1-1, the V gene TRBV19; 12 bases are shared with TRBD1. CDR3 length equals 17 residues. Losses at the gene ends were 5 bases for V and 6 bases for J; bases not matched to a gene: 13. Germline assignment: CDR1 LNHDA and CDR2 SQIVND (reference sequence). This CDR3 reads CASSSLRDRGLGAEAFF. The CDR3 nucleotides read TGTGCCAGTAGTTCCCTCCGGGACAGGGGGCTGGGAGCTGAAGCTTTCTTT.

The chain joins TRBV11-2 to TRBJ2-3, with 14 bases that match TRBD2. Germline V gene sequence: CDR1 SGHAT, CDR2 FQNNGV. J lost 4 bases, V lost 5 bases, and 5 bases had no gene match. The CDR3 is 16 amino acids. The CDR3 DNA reads TGTGCCAGCAGCGCGCTGACTAGCGGGAGGGCAGATACGCAGTATTTT. Protein: CASSALTSGRADTQYF.

The chain has TRBV2 and TRBJ2-1, with D possibly TRBD2 on 6 matching bases. This CDR3 is 13 amino acids long. Germline values: CDR1 SNHLY, CDR2 FYNNEI. Between the trimmed V and J ends, which lost 10 bases and 1 base, there was a span of 11 bases. CDR3 coding DNA: TGTGCCATCATTAGCGGATCCTACAATGAGCAGTTCTTC. Its translation: CAIISGSYNEQFF.

The count of this clone is one. V gene TRBV2 combines with J gene TRBJ2-7, with 9 nucleotides matching TRBD1. CDR3 length: 14 amino acids. CDR1 is SNHLY and CDR2 is FYNNEI in the germline V gene. V shed 9 bases, J shed 5 bases, and the junction held 11 bases outside the gene matches. This CDR3 is CASKARDRVHEQYF. CDR3 in DNA: TGTGCCAGTAAGGCCCGGGACAGGGTCCACGAGCAGTACTTC.

V usage is TRBV30 and J usage is TRBJ1-2; D possibly corresponds to TRBD1 (5 bases). Trimming shortened V by 2 bases and J by 3 bases, and 13 bases separated the two germline ends. The CDR3 covers 14 residues. From germline, CDR1 is GTSNPN and CDR2 SVGIG (reference sequence). The CDR3 sequence: CAWSLTPTDYGYTF. CDR3 DNA: TGTGCCTGGAGTTTAACCCCGACAGACTATGGCTACACCTTC.

The chain employs TRBV9 and TRBJ2-3; weak D call: TRBD1 (5 bases). The CDR3 spans 15 residues. V was cut by 0 bases and J by 5 bases, with 13 bases left in between. Germline CDR1 SGDLS, CDR2 YYNGEE. In DNA form, the CDR3 reads TGTGCCAGCAGCGTAGTGGCAGGAAGGGGAGATACGCAGTATTTT. Translation: CASSVVAGRGDTQYF.

This chain connects TRBV5-4 to TRBJ2-2, with TRBD2 matching over 8 bases. Germline trimming cut 4 bases from V and 4 bases from J; bases unmatched to any gene: 6. The CDR3 is 15 amino acids. Germline V CDR1 and CDR2: SGHNT, YYREEE (reference sequence). CDR3 sequence (DNA): TGTGCCAGCAGCCAAGCTACTAGCGGCACCGGGGAGCTGTTTTTT. Its protein product is CASSQATSGTGELFF.